The 31 T cell receptor beta chains presented below share a single source sample, sequenced in a study of cytomegalovirus exposure and HLA in healthy donors. The PCR employed 60 Vbeta primers together with 13 Jbeta primers. Data came from immunoSEQ multiplex PCR; TCRdb stores just in-frame clones and leaves some out. Its clone listing holds about 160,000 clones. Specimen: PBMCs. All receptors derive from an older woman in good health and CMV-seronegative.

The chain has TRBV7-7 and TRBJ2-2; TRBD2 is a possible D gene (7 bases). The CDR3 loop spans 19 amino acids. Germline lookup yields CDR1 SSHAT and CDR2 FNYEAQ (reference sequence). Trimming took 1 base from V and 1 from J, leaving 19 bases between them. The CDR3 region is CASSLGGEGDARNTGELFF. For the CDR3, the DNA is TGTGCCAGCAGCTTAGGAGGGGAGGGGGACGCAAGGAACACCGGGGAGCTGTTTTTT. Using reference TRBV7-7 and TRBJ2-2 for the parts outside the CDR3, the full variable domain is GAGVSQSPRYKVTKRGQDVTLRCDPISSHATLYWYQQALGQGPEFLTYFNYEAQPDKSGLPSDRFSAERPEGSISTLTIQRTEQRDSAMYRCASSLGGEGDARNTGELFFGEGSRLTVL.

The chain combines TRBV7-9 with TRBJ2-1; a possible D gene is TRBD2 (6 bases). CDR1 SEHNR and CDR2 FQNEAQ come from the germline V gene (reference sequence). Trimming removed 1 base from V and 10 bases from J, with 11 bases in between. The CDR3 length is 13 residues. This chain's CDR3 is CASSLGGGEEQFF. CDR3 DNA sequence: TGTGCCAGCAGCTTAGGGGGCGGGGAGGAGCAGTTCTTC.

The chain has TRBV5-1 and TRBJ2-3, with 7 nucleotides matching TRBD1. The CDR3 is made up of 17 amino acids. Germline CDR1 reads SGHRS; CDR2 reads YFSETQ. With 5 bases clipped from V and 3 bases from J, the junction kept 15 bases outside the gene matches. The CDR3 protein is CASSLDPTGAGTDTQYF. Written as DNA, the CDR3 is TGCGCCAGCAGTTTAGACCCCACAGGGGCTGGGACAGATACGCAGTATTTT. Complete variable domain (other parts from reference TRBV5-1 and TRBJ2-3): KAGVTQTPRYLIKTRGQQVTLSCSPISGHRSVSWYQQTPGQGLQFLFEYFSETQRNKGNFPGRFSGRQFSNSRSEMNVSTLELGDSALYLCASSLDPTGAGTDTQYFGPGTRLTVL.

The rearrangement links TRBV10-3 to TRBJ2-2; possibly TRBD2 for D (6 bases). The CDR3 sequence is 16 residues long. Germline CDR1 reads ENHRY; CDR2 reads SYGVKD. V gave up 2 bases and J gave up 5 bases, with 15 bases separating them. This CDR3 reads CAISERGGPLTGELFF. CDR3 DNA sequence: TGTGCCATCAGTGAGAGAGGAGGGCCTCTTACCGGGGAGCTGTTTTTT.

The J gene is TRBJ1-3, the V gene TRBV6-5, with TRBD1 matching 8 bases. J was trimmed by 0 bases and V by 8 bases; bases with no gene match: 3. The CDR3 extends over 14 amino acids. In germline, CDR1 is MNHEY, CDR2 SVGAGI. In DNA, the CDR3 is TGTGCCAGCGGGACAGGCGTCTCTGGAAACACCATATATTTT. It is translated as CASGTGVSGNTIYF.

This rearrangement joins TRBV7-8 to TRBJ2-7; unclear D gene. This CDR3 contains 12 residues. The germline gives CDR1 SGHVS, CDR2 FQNEAQ. The ends were cut back, 1 base at V and 6 bases at J, with 7 bases in the middle. The DNA for the CDR3 is TGTGCCAGCAGCTTAGGAGGTTCCGAGCAGTACTTC. Translation gives CASSLGGSEQYF.

The genes are TRBV7-3 and TRBJ1-5, with 7 bases identical to TRBD1. With V trimmed by 1 base and J by 3 bases, 12 bases remained unmatched. This CDR3 is built from 18 residues. Germline values: CDR1 SGHTA, CDR2 FQGTGA. As DNA, the CDR3 is TGTGCCAGCAGCTTAAGGACAGGATGGCCCTTTCACAATCAGCCCCAGCATTTT. It translates to CASSLRTGWPFHNQPQHF.

V usage is TRBV7-9 and J usage is TRBJ1-2, with TRBD1 as a possible D gene (5 bases). There are 13 residues in the CDR3. Trimming shortened V by 4 bases and J by 2 bases, and 8 bases separated the two germline ends. The V gene's germline CDR1 is SEHNR and CDR2 FQNEAQ (reference sequence). The CDR3 DNA is TGTGCCAGCAGCTACCGGGGGAACTATGGCTACACCTTC. It specifies CASSYRGNYGYTF.

The chain recombines TRBV12-5 with TRBJ2-7; tentatively, D is TRBD1 (6 bases). V dropped 3 bases and J dropped 4 bases, with 16 bases sitting between them. Germline V gives CDR1 LGHNT, CDR2 FRNRAP. The CDR3 covers 15 residues. CDR3 residues: CASGFLRGSGYEQYF. CDR3 coding DNA: TGTGCTAGTGGTTTCCTCAGGGGATCAGGGTACGAGCAGTACTTC.

The CDR3 loop reads CASSARTSGGNNEQFF. The CDR3 nucleotides read TGTGCCAGCAGCGCCCGGACTAGCGGGGGAAACAATGAGCAGTTCTTC. The chain joins TRBV9 to TRBJ2-1; 13 nucleotides match TRBD2. CDR1 is SGDLS and CDR2 is YYNGEE in the germline V gene. The trim removed 3 bases at V and 5 bases at J, leaving 5 bases unmatched. CDR3 size: 16 residues.

The CDR3 here is CATRDSMNTEAFF. CDR3 DNA: TGTGCCACCAGGGACAGCATGAACACTGAAGCTTTCTTT. The V call is TRBV10-3, the J call TRBJ1-1, with 7 bases lining up with TRBD1. Germline CDR1 is ENHRY and CDR2 is SYGVKD. The CDR3 length is 13 residues. Trimming cost V 10 bases and J 0 bases; bases outside gene matches: 5.

The chain carries TRBV2 and TRBJ1-1; 9 bases are a match to TRBD1. V trimming: 2 bases; J trimming: 0 bases; junction bases outside the gene matches: 7. The CDR3 covers 17 residues. CDR1 is SNHLY, CDR2 FYNNEI, per germline. CDR3 coding DNA: TGTGCCAGCAGTGAAAGTTGGGACAGGGTCATGAACACTGAAGCTTTCTTT. The encoded protein is CASSESWDRVMNTEAFF.

V and J are TRBV19 and TRBJ2-3; TRBD2 aligns across 9 bases. V lost 6 bases, J lost 0 bases, and 7 bases stayed unmatched. Germline loops: CDR1 LNHDA, CDR2 SQIVND (reference sequence). The length of the CDR3 is 16 residues. CDR3 region: CASRALAGISTDTQYF. CDR3 nucleotides: TGTGCCAGTAGAGCCCTAGCGGGGATTAGCACAGATACGCAGTATTTT.

In DNA form, the CDR3 reads TGCAGCGTTGAGGGGACAGGGTACACTGAAGCTTTCTTT. Translated: CSVEGTGYTEAFF. This chain joins TRBV29-1 and TRBJ1-1; 9 bases agree with TRBD1. V was pared by 3 bases and J by 3 bases, with 2 bases of the junction left unmatched. The CDR3 spans 13 residues. Germline loops: CDR1 SQVTM, CDR2 ANQGSEA.

This chain uses TRBV9 with TRBJ1-2; D not certain. Trimming removed 1 base at V and 4 bases at J, with 17 bases between. Germline V gene lookup returns CDR1 SGDLS and CDR2 YYNGEE. The CDR3 totals 16 residues. The CDR3 region is CASSVNRFGARYGYTF. The CDR3 DNA is TGTGCCAGCAGCGTAAATCGTTTCGGAGCCCGCTATGGCTACACCTTC.

The V and J genes are TRBV7-2 and TRBJ1-1; 11 nucleotides match TRBD1. The CDR3 sequence is 12 residues long. Germline V gene data show CDR1 as SGHTA and CDR2 as FQGNSA. CDR3 amino acids: CVGGTGGSEAFF. The DNA of the CDR3 is TGTGTGGGAGGGACAGGGGGATCTGAAGCTTTCTTT.

V gene TRBV6-5 combines with J gene TRBJ1-6; 8 positions agree with TRBD1. The CDR3 extends over 14 amino acids. From germline, CDR1 is MNHEY and CDR2 SVGAGI. The junction had 3 bases not matched to a gene; V was cut back by 3 bases and J by 8 bases. CDR3: CASSYSGGDSPLHF. The CDR3 DNA is TGTGCCAGCAGTTATTCAGGGGGCGATTCACCCCTCCACTTT.

The chain is built from TRBV5-1 and TRBJ2-1; 12 nucleotides align to TRBD2. The CDR3 totals 15 residues. Germline CDR1 SGHRS, CDR2 YFSETQ. Trimming at V came to 3 bases and at J to 4 bases, leaving 2 bases not matched to a gene. CDR3 amino acids: CASSWTSGVYNEQFF. In DNA form, the CDR3 reads TGCGCCAGCAGCTGGACTAGCGGGGTTTACAATGAGCAGTTCTTC. The variable domain in full, completed from reference TRBV5-1 and TRBJ2-1, reads KAGVTQTPRYLIKTRGQQVTLSCSPISGHRSVSWYQQTPGQGLQFLFEYFSETQRNKGNFPGRFSGRQFSNSRSEMNVSTLELGDSALYLCASSWTSGVYNEQFFGPGTRLTVL.

Comment on this clone: Its ends do not fully match the called genes, so a read error is possible. The rearrangement uses TRBV5-8 and TRBJ2-7, with TRBD2 as a possible D gene (6 bases). The CDR3 runs 15 residues. Germline V gene sequence: CDR1 SGHTS, CDR2 YDEGEE. For the CDR3, the DNA is TGTGCCAGCAGCTTGGGGCGTAGCGGCGCTGACCGCCCAAACTTC. Its protein product is CASSLGRSGADRPNF.

The chain employs TRBV11-2 and TRBJ2-7; D is perhaps TRBD1 (7 bases). Germline V gene lookup returns CDR1 SGHAT and CDR2 FQNNGV. The length of the CDR3 is 15 residues. Trimming stripped 1 base from V and 7 bases from J, with 17 bases between. CDR3 protein: CASSLAQGTSREQYF. Written as DNA, the CDR3 is TGTGCCAGCAGCTTAGCACAGGGGACTTCGCGAGAGCAGTACTTC. Filled out from reference TRBV11-2 and TRBJ2-7, the complete variable domain reads EAGVAQSPRYKIIEKRQSVAFWCNPISGHATLYWYQQILGQGPKLLIQFQNNGVVDDSQLPKDRFSAERLKGVDSTLKIQPAKLEDSAVYLCASSLAQGTSREQYFGPGTRLTVT.

About this clone: Other DNA sequences of this sample code for an identical CDR3. The V call is TRBV9, the J call TRBJ1-5; 8 bases match TRBD1. Germline V gene data show CDR1 as SGDLS and CDR2 as YYNGEE. V was pared by 2 bases and J by 7 bases, with 5 bases of the junction left unmatched. The CDR3 contains 14 residues. CDR3 sequence reads: CASSVGQGGQPQHF. The CDR3 nucleotides read TGTGCCAGCAGCGTTGGACAGGGAGGCCAGCCCCAGCATTTT.

This chain's CDR3 is CASSGDSLGTEAFF. The CDR3 nucleotides read TGCGCCAGCAGCGGGGACAGTCTTGGTACTGAAGCTTTCTTT. The chain carries TRBV5-1 and TRBJ1-1; 7 nucleotides match TRBD1. The CDR3 loop spans 14 amino acids. Germline V gene lookup returns CDR1 SGHRS and CDR2 YFSETQ. V gave up 4 bases and J gave up 5 bases; unmatched junction bases: 8.

With respect to this clone: Different DNA sequences within this sample yield the same CDR3. The chain has TRBV2 and TRBJ1-1, with D perhaps TRBD1 (6 bases). Germline V CDR1 and CDR2: SNHLY, FYNNEI. With 3 bases removed from V and 3 bases from J, the gap between germline ends came to 11 bases. This CDR3 contains 14 residues. DNA for the CDR3: TGTGCCAGCAGTGATGAAGGGGGACACACTGAAGCTTTCTTT. Translation: CASSDEGGHTEAFF.

This chain links TRBV15 with TRBJ1-2; 7 bases map to TRBD1. The V segment lost 1 base and the J segment 0 bases; nucleotides outside the gene matches: 2. The length of the CDR3 is 15 residues. Germline CDR1 LNHNV, CDR2 YYDKDF (reference sequence). In nucleotides, the CDR3 is TGTGCCACCAGCAGAGGGGACAGCTCTAACTATGGCTACACCTTC. Translating gives CATSRGDSSNYGYTF. Full variable domain (outside the CDR3, taken from reference TRBV15 and TRBJ1-2): DAMVIQNPRYQVTQFGKPVTLSCSQTLNHNVMYWYQQKSSQAPKLLFHYYDKDFNNEADTPDNFQSRRPNTSFCFLDIRSPGLGDTAMYLCATSRGDSSNYGYTFGSGTRLTVV.

The chain combines TRBV11-3 with TRBJ1-3; 7 positions match TRBD1. This CDR3 has 14 residues. CDR1 and CDR2 from the germline V gene are SGHNT and YENEEA. V trimming: 3 bases; J trimming: 3 bases; junction bases outside the gene matches: 2. As DNA, the CDR3 is TGTGCCAGCAGCTTGACAGGGCGTGGAAACACCATATATTTT. It encodes CASSLTGRGNTIYF.

The chain joins TRBV19 to TRBJ1-4; D not certain. Trimming removed 7 bases at V and 5 bases at J, with 17 bases between. CDR3 size: 15 residues. Germline assignment: CDR1 LNHDA and CDR2 SQIVND (reference sequence). CDR3 protein: CASTPRSTRNEKLFF. CDR3 DNA sequence: TGTGCCAGTACCCCCCGAAGTACGCGGAATGAAAAACTGTTTTTT.

The chain couples TRBV7-9 to TRBJ1-4; D is perhaps TRBD1 (6 bases). This CDR3 region has 18 residues. V lost 4 bases to trimming and J lost 0 bases, with 18 bases between them. Germline CDR1 SEHNR, CDR2 FQNEAQ (reference sequence). The CDR3 is CASSSLRGAAPTNEKLFF. The CDR3, as DNA: TGTGCCAGCAGCTCCCTCAGGGGAGCAGCTCCAACTAATGAAAAACTGTTTTTT.

The chain is built from TRBV7-8 and TRBJ2-3, with D perhaps matching TRBD2 (6 bases). The CDR3 runs to 15 residues. Germline V gene data show CDR1 as SGHVS and CDR2 as FQNEAQ. With 5 bases removed from V and 3 bases from J, the gap between germline ends came to 15 bases. The DNA of the CDR3 is TGTGCCAGCAGCATACTAGCTCCCCAAACAGATACGCAGTATTTT. Translation: CASSILAPQTDTQYF.

The chain uses TRBV7-6 and TRBJ1-1, with D maybe TRBD1 (6 bases). V was cut by 1 base and J by 5 bases, with 8 bases left in between. Per germline, CDR1 SGHVS and CDR2 FNYEAQ. CDR3 length: 13 residues. The CDR3 loop is CASSLETGTEAFF. CDR3 DNA: TGTGCCAGCAGCTTAGAAACAGGGACTGAAGCTTTCTTT.

CDR3: CASDTSGGLQPQHF. The CDR3 region has the DNA TGTGCCAGTGACACCTCGGGGGGGCTTCAGCCCCAGCATTTT. The chain recombines TRBV19 with TRBJ1-5, with D possibly being TRBD1 (6 bases). The CDR3 covers 14 residues. Germline V gene data show CDR1 as LNHDA and CDR2 as SQIVND (reference sequence). Trimming removed 8 bases at V and 6 bases at J, with 17 bases between.

The chain recombines TRBV7-9 with TRBJ2-5, with 9 bases identical to TRBD1. The CDR3 spans 15 residues. In germline, CDR1 is SEHNR, CDR2 FQNEAQ (reference sequence). With V trimmed by 3 bases and J by 1 base, 3 bases remained unmatched. CDR3 residues: CASSFRDRVQETQYF. CDR3 DNA sequence: TGTGCCAGCAGCTTCCGGGACAGGGTCCAAGAGACCCAGTACTTC.